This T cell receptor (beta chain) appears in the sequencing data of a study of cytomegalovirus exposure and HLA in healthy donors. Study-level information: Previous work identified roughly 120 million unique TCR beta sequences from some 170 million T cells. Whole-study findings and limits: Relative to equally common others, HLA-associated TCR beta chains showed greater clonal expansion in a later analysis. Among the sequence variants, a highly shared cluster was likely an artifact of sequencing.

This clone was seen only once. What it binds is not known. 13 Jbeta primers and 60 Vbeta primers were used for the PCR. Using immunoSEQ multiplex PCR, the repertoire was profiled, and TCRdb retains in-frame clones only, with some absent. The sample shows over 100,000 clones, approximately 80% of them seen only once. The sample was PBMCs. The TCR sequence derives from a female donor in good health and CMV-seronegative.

The CDR3 region is CASSLGNAGGSYGYTF. The CDR3 nucleotides are TGCGCCAGCAGCCTCGGGAATGCAGGGGGGAGCTATGGCTACACCTTC. The V call is TRBV5-1, the J call TRBJ1-2; 7 positions agree with TRBD1. Trimming took 4 bases from V and 4 from J; bases not matched to a gene: 13. CDR1 is SGHRS, CDR2 YFSETQ, per germline. The CDR3 spans 16 residues.